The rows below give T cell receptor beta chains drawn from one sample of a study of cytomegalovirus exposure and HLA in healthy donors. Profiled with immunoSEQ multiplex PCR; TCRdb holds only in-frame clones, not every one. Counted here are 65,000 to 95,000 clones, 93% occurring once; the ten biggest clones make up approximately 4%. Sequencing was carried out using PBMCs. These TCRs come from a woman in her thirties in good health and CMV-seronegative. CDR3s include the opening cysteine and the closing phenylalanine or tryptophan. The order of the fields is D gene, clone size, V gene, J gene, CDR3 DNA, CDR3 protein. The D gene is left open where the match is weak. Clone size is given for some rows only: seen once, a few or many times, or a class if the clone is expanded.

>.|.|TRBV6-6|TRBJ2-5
TGTGCCAGCAGTTATCGTGGACAGGAGGGGAAAGAGACCCAGTACTTC
CASSYRGQEGKETQYF
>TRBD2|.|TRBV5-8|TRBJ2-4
TGTGCCAGCAGCTCCAGACTAGCGGGGGCAGGAGCCAAAAACATTCAGTACTTC
CASSSRLAGAGAKNIQYF
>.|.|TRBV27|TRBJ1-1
TGTGCCAGCAGTTTATTCCCGGGGGGGGAGGGCACTGAAGCTTTCTTT
CASSLFPGGEGTEAFF
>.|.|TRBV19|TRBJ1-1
TGTGCCAGTAGTATAAATGCTGAGTACACTGAAGCTTTCTTT
CASSINAEYTEAFF
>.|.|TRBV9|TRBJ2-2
TGTGCCAGCAGCGCCGGGGGGGAGCTGTTTTTT
CASSAGGELFF
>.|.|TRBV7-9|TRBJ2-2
TGTGCCAGCAGCTTAGGGGGGGTCTACACCGGGGAGCTGTTTTTT
CASSLGGVYTGELFF
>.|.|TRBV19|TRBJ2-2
TGTGCCAGTACCCCGACAGGGGAGGGGTACGGGGAGCTGTTTTTT
CASTPTGEGYGELFF
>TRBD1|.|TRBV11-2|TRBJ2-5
TGTGCCAGCAGCAAGCGACAGGGGCAAGAGACCCAGTACTTC
CASSKRQGQETQYF
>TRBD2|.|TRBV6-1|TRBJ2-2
TGTGCCAGCAGCCCCCTAGCGGACACCGGGGAGCTGTTTTTT
CASSPLADTGELFF
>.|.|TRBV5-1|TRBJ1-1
TGCGCCAGCAGCTTGGACATGTACACTGAAGCTTTCTTT
CASSLDMYTEAFF
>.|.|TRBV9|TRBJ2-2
TGTGCCAGCAGCGTAGTCTCCGGGGAGCTGTTTTTT
CASSVVSGELFF
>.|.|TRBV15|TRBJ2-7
TGTGCCACCAGCAGAGACAGCTACGAGCAGTACTTC
CATSRDSYEQYF
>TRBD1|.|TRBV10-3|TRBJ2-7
TGTGCCATTACCGGGACAGGGGAGGGCGAGCAGTACTTC
CAITGTGEGEQYF
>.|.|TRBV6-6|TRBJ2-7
TGTGCCAGCAGTTACGAAGGGGCATACGAGCAGTACTTC
CASSYEGAYEQYF
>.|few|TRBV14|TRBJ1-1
TGTGCCAGCAGCCAAGTGGGGGGCACTGAAGCTTTCTTT
CASSQVGGTEAFF
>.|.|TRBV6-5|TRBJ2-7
TGTGCCAGCAGGGCCCTCGAGCAGTACTTC
CASRALEQYF
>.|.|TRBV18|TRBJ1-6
TGTGCCAGCTCACCCCCCGAATATACCAACAGTTCACCCCTCCACTTT
CASSPPEYTNSSPLHF
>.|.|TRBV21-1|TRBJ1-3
TGTGCCAGCAATTCCTCGGGGCAGGGGAGAAACACCATATATTTT
CASNSSGQGRNTIYF
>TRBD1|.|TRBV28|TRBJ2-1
TGTGCCAGCAGTCTTGAGACAGGGTCCTACAATGAGCAGTTCTTC
CASSLETGSYNEQFF
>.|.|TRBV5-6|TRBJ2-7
TGTGCCAGCAGCTCGCCGGGACATTGGACTTCACCACCCGAGCAGTACTTC
CASSSPGHWTSPPEQYF
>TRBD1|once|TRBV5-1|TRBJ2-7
TGCGCCAGCAGCCTCGGACAGGGGGCGAGGTACGAGCAGTACTTC
CASSLGQGARYEQYF
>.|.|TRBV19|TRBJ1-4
TGTGCCAGTACCCCACCGCCGGGAAGAAGTAGTGAAAAACTGTTTTTT
CASTPPPGRSSEKLFF
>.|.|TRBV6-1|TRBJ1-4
TGTGCCAGCAGTGAAGTGTTCCACGGGGATGAAAAACTGTTTTTT
CASSEVFHGDEKLFF
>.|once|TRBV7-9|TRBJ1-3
TGTGCCCCGGGGCAGGAGGGGACAAACACCATATATTTT
CAPGQEGTNTIYF
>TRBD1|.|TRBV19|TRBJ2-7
TGTGCCAGTAGTAAAGGGGGACAGGCCAGCTCCTACGAGCAGTACTTC
CASSKGGQASSYEQYF
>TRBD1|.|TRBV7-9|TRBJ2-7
TGTGCCAGCAGCTTAGCCTACAGGGGGAACTACGAGCAGTACTTC
CASSLAYRGNYEQYF
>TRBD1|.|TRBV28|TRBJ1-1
TGTGCCAGCAGTTTCCCGGGACAGGGTAAAACTGAAGCTTTCTTT
CASSFPGQGKTEAFF
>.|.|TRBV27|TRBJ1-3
TGTGCCAGCAGTTTATATGGGACATCCGGAAACACCATATATTTT
CASSLYGTSGNTIYF
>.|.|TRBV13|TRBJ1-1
TGTGCCAACAGCTCCATGACAGGGAACACTGAAGCTTTCTTT
CANSSMTGNTEAFF
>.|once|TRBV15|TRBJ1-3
TGTGCCACCAGCAGAGATCCGGGGTGGAACACCATATATTTT
CATSRDPGWNTIYF
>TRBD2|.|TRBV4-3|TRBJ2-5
TGCGCCAGCAGCCAAGCCCGCGGGGGGGGACAAGAGACCCAGTACTTC
CASSQARGGGQETQYF
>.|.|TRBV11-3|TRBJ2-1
TGTGCCAGCAGCTTAACGACATTGGGTCACAATGAGCAGTTCTTC
CASSLTTLGHNEQFF
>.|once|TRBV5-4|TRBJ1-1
TGTGCCAGCAGTCTCGACTCTCCTAGCACTGAAGCTTTCTTT
CASSLDSPSTEAFF
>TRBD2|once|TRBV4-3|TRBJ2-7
TGCGCCAGCAGCCAAGTTAGCGGGAGCTCCTACGAGCAGTACTTC
CASSQVSGSSYEQYF
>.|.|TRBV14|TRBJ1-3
TGTGCCAGCAGACGGGACACGGACTCTGGAAACACCATATATTTT
CASRRDTDSGNTIYF
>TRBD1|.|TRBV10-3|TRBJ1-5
TGTGCCACCGGGACAGGGCGCAATCAGCCCCAGCATTTT
CATGTGRNQPQHF
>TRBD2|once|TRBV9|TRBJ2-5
TGTGCCAGCAGCGCGGGACTAGCGGGACCGGAGACCCAGTACTTC
CASSAGLAGPETQYF